A selection of T cell receptor beta chains follows, all from one sample in a study of blood T cell repertoires in COVID-19. This table comes from immunoSEQ multiplex PCR, and its TCRdb copy is limited to in-frame clones, with some not included. Altogether some 250,000 clones are present, 80% to 85% being singletons, with the ten largest covering around 11%. The specimen was peripheral blood. The source is a woman aged 55-75 years with active or convalescent COVID-19. Both conserved end residues are part of each CDR3. D genes are given only for firm matches. Clone size is shown for a subset of rows, as once, few, many or a class of expanded clone.

>17|.|TRBV6-2/TRBV6-3|TRBJ2-3|.
CASSYPSRRGYTDTQYF
TGTGCCAGCAGTTACCCCTCTCGGCGGGGATACACAGATACGCAGTATTTT
>13|.|TRBV27|TRBJ1-5|.
CASSFDRNQPQHF
TGTGCCAGCAGTTTTGACAGGAATCAGCCCCAGCATTTT
>15|.|TRBV6-6|TRBJ1-5|TRBD1
CASSYQDRGNQPQHF
TGTGCCAGCAGTTATCAAGACAGGGGCAATCAGCCCCAGCATTTT
>13|.|TRBV3-1/TRBV3-2|TRBJ2-2|.
CASSLTSTGELFF
TGTGCCAGCAGCCTTACTAGTACCGGGGAGCTGTTTTTT
>13|.|TRBV19|TRBJ2-7|.
CASSMTSSYEQYF
TGTGCCAGTAGTATGACTAGCTCCTACGAGCAGTACTTC
>14|.|TRBV28|TRBJ1-6|.
CASNGAGRNSPLHF
TGTGCCAGTAACGGGGCAGGGAGGAATTCACCCCTCCACTTT
>12|few|TRBV19|TRBJ2-1|.
CASSIYGNEQFF
TGTGCCAGTAGTATATACGGCAATGAGCAGTTCTTC
>18|few|TRBV5-1|TRBJ2-1|TRBD2
CASSLAARRAGGRNEQFF
TGCGCCAGCAGCTTGGCGGCCCGGAGAGCGGGGGGACGCAATGAGCAGTTCTTC
>15|few|TRBV6-5|TRBJ1-3|.
CASATGSFSGNTIYF
TGTGCCAGCGCCACAGGTTCCTTCTCTGGAAACACCATATATTTT
>15|.|TRBV2|TRBJ2-5|.
CASSEAGLGGETQYF
TGTGCCAGCAGTGAGGCGGGACTGGGGGGAGAGACCCAGTACTTC
>11|.|TRBV6-2/TRBV6-3|TRBJ1-1|TRBD1
CASSDRDPAFF
TGTGCCAGCAGTGACAGGGACCCAGCTTTCTTT
>14|.|TRBV6-5|TRBJ2-7|TRBD2
CASSYREGPYEQYF
TGTGCCAGCAGTTACCGGGAGGGCCCCTACGAGCAGTACTTC
>14|.|TRBV27|TRBJ1-4|TRBD1
CASRGTGANEKLFF
TGTGCCAGCAGGGGGACAGGGGCTAATGAAAAACTGTTTTTT
>16|once|TRBV11-2|TRBJ2-2|TRBD2
CASSLDRGVKFRELFF
TGTGCCAGCAGCTTAGACCGGGGGGTTAAGTTTAGGGAGCTGTTTTTT
>14|.|TRBV6-5|TRBJ2-7|.
CASSYSWGGLEQYF
TGTGCCAGCAGTTACTCGTGGGGGGGGCTCGAGCAGTACTTC
>13|.|TRBV12-3/TRBV12-4|TRBJ1-2|.
CASSSVRRGGYTF
TGTGCCAGCAGTTCGGTTAGGCGGGGGGGCTACACCTTC
>16|.|TRBV7-6|TRBJ1-1|.
CASSLRLNGGNTEAFF
TGTGCCAGCAGCTTAAGGTTGAACGGGGGTAACACTGAAGCTTTCTTT
>15|.|TRBV9|TRBJ2-7|.
CASSSPGGREREQYF
TGTGCCAGCAGCTCCCCGGGCGGGCGGGAACGAGAGCAGTACTTC
>13|once|TRBV7-2|TRBJ1-1|.
CASSLIPGDEAFF
TGTGCCAGCAGCTTAATACCAGGGGACGAAGCTTTCTTT
>14|.|TRBV18|TRBJ2-7|TRBD2
CASSPGTSRNEQYF
TGTGCCAGCTCCCCCGGGACTAGTCGGAACGAGCAGTACTTC
>13|.|TRBV6-5|TRBJ2-3|.
CASWEAGKDTQYF
TGTGCCAGCTGGGAGGCGGGGAAAGATACGCAGTATTTT
>11|.|TRBV19|TRBJ1-2|.
CASRIQEGYTF
TGTGCCAGTAGAATACAAGAGGGCTACACCTTC
>13|.|TRBV6-5|TRBJ2-1|.
CASSYSAYNEQFF
TGTGCCAGCAGTTACTCCGCCTACAATGAGCAGTTCTTC
>13|.|TRBV5-1|TRBJ2-5|TRBD2
CASSLNVGGAQYF
TGCGCCAGCAGCCTTAACGTGGGGGGGGCCCAGTACTTC
>18|.|TRBV10-3|TRBJ1-6|.
CAISEGGTPTTRNSPLHF
TGTGCCATCAGTGAGGGGGGCACACCCACAACCAGGAATTCACCCCTCCACTTT
>14|.|TRBV6-2/TRBV6-3|TRBJ1-3|.
CASSSGGTGNTIYF
TGTGCCAGCAGTTCCGGGGGGACTGGAAACACCATATATTTT
>16|.|TRBV4-1|TRBJ2-7|TRBD1
CASSPYPQGASYEQYF
TGCGCCAGCAGCCCCTACCCCCAGGGGGCCTCCTACGAGCAGTACTTC
>15|.|TRBV10-3|TRBJ2-7|TRBD1
CAISESGTDSGEQYF
TGTGCCATCAGTGAGTCGGGGACAGACTCGGGGGAGCAGTACTTC
>15|.|TRBV5-8|TRBJ1-6|.
CASPRQGLLRSPLHF
TGTGCCAGCCCTAGGCAGGGCTTATTGCGTTCACCCCTCCACTTT
>16|.|TRBV5-1|TRBJ2-3|TRBD2
CASSFFSGGGSDTQYF
TGCGCCAGCAGCTTCTTTAGCGGGGGAGGGTCAGATACGCAGTATTTT
>16|.|TRBV2|TRBJ2-1|TRBD2
CASRASRGGSYNEQFF
TGTGCCAGCAGGGCGTCGCGGGGGGGCTCCTACAATGAGCAGTTCTTC
>15|.|TRBV19|TRBJ2-5|TRBD1
CASSIDRQGWKTQYF
TGTGCCAGTAGTATAGACCGACAGGGGTGGAAGACCCAGTACTTC
>15|once|TRBV7-7|TRBJ2-5|TRBD1
CASSLGATGEETQYF
TGTGCCAGCAGCTTAGGGGCTACAGGGGAAGAGACCCAGTACTTC
>22|.|TRBV18|TRBJ1-2|TRBD1
CASSPATPTWGQGAILGYGYTF
TGTGCCAGCTCACCTGCGACCCCTACCTGGGGACAGGGGGCAATCTTAGGCTATGGCTACACCTTC
>15|.|TRBV24-1|TRBJ2-3|TRBD2
CATSDPRTSHDTQYF
TGTGCCACCAGTGACCCAAGGACTAGCCACGATACGCAGTATTTT
>17|.|TRBV18|TRBJ2-2|TRBD2
CASSQTSGGPNTGELFF
TGTGCCAGCTCCCAGACTAGCGGGGGACCGAACACCGGGGAGCTGTTTTTT
>15|.|TRBV7-2|TRBJ1-1|.
CASSLMQDPNTEAFF
TGTGCCAGCAGCTTGATGCAGGATCCGAACACTGAAGCTTTCTTT
>14|.|TRBV7-6|TRBJ1-2|.
CASSLYQQGSGYTF
TGTGCCAGCAGCTTATACCAGCAGGGGTCTGGCTACACCTTC
>15|.|TRBV19|TRBJ1-4|TRBD1
CASRTRDSQNEKLFF
TGTGCCAGTAGAACACGGGACAGCCAAAATGAAAAACTGTTTTTT
>17|.|TRBV6-2/TRBV6-3|TRBJ1-3|.
CASSKDYQLTSGNTIYF
TGTGCCAGCAGTAAGGACTACCAACTCACCTCTGGAAACACCATATATTTT
>14|few|TRBV10-1|TRBJ1-6|.
CASSEWRENSPLHF
TGCGCCAGCAGTGAGTGGAGGGAAAATTCACCCCTCCACTTT
>15|.|TRBV7-2|TRBJ2-3|TRBD2
CASSLGGSGSNTQYF
TGTGCCAGCAGCTTAGGGGGTAGCGGGTCGAATACGCAGTATTTT
>15|.|TRBV28|TRBJ2-5|TRBD2
CASSGAGGGVETQYF
TGTGCCAGCAGTGGGGCCGGGGGGGGCGTGGAGACCCAGTACTTC
>16|few|TRBV5-5|TRBJ1-5|TRBD1
CASSLAQGASNQPQHF
TGTGCCAGCAGCTTGGCACAGGGGGCAAGCAATCAGCCCCAGCATTTT
>16|.|TRBV10-3|TRBJ1-1|.
CAINNRAVFRNTEAFF
TGTGCCATTAACAACAGGGCAGTCTTTAGGAACACTGAAGCTTTCTTT
>15|.|TRBV21-1|TRBJ1-4|.
CASSKVGGPHEKLFF
TGTGCCAGCAGCAAAGTGGGGGGACCGCATGAAAAACTGTTTTTT
>11|.|TRBV7-9|TRBJ1-1|.
CASTFTGRAFF
TGTGCCAGCACCTTTACAGGGAGAGCTTTCTTT
>18|once|TRBV28|TRBJ1-6|TRBD1
CASSLYPGTGSYNSPLHF
TGTGCCAGCAGTCTATATCCCGGGACAGGGAGTTATAATTCACCCCTCCACTTT
>15|.|TRBV4-2|TRBJ2-6|TRBD1
CASSYGTGGGNVLTF
TGTGCCAGCAGCTACGGGACAGGGGGCGGAAACGTCCTGACTTTC
>14|.|TRBV6-5|TRBJ1-1|TRBD1
CASSRQGMDTEAFF
TGTGCCAGCAGCCGACAGGGAATGGACACTGAAGCTTTCTTT
>16|.|TRBV4-1|TRBJ2-3|TRBD2
CASSPYASGFTDTQYF
TGCGCCAGCAGCCCCTACGCTAGCGGATTCACAGATACGCAGTATTTT
>15|.|TRBV10-3|TRBJ2-5|TRBD2
CAISAHTSGQETQYF
TGTGCCATCAGTGCCCATACTAGCGGCCAAGAGACCCAGTACTTC
>17|.|TRBV7-7|TRBJ2-3|TRBD2
CASSRTGGRGSTDTQYF
TGTGCTAGCAGCCGAACGGGGGGGAGGGGGAGCACAGATACGCAGTATTTT
>15|.|TRBV19|TRBJ2-7|.
CASNRGGLPGYEQYF
TGTGCCAGTAACCGGGGAGGCCTCCCGGGCTACGAGCAGTACTTC
>16|.|TRBV19|TRBJ1-5|.
CASSIDQAYSNQPQHF
TGTGCCAGTAGTATAGATCAGGCTTATAGCAATCAGCCCCAGCATTTT
>15|.|TRBV7-8|TRBJ2-1|.
CASSLRAGSYNEQFF
TGTGCCAGCAGCTTAAGGGCAGGGTCTTACAATGAGCAGTTCTTC
>12|.|TRBV28|TRBJ1-1|.
CASSLRIGEAFF
TGTGCCAGCAGTTTGAGGATTGGGGAAGCTTTCTTT
>14|.|TRBV21-1|TRBJ1-2|.
CASSRDRGFPGYTF
TGTGCCAGCAGCAGGGACAGAGGGTTTCCTGGCTACACCTTC